One and the same sample provided the 4 T cell receptor beta chains below, sequenced in a study of blood T cell repertoires in COVID-19. Some clones are missing from TCRdb's copy, which holds only in-frame ones; the method was immunoSEQ multiplex PCR. The sample has just over 650,000 clones, just under 90% seen once. Sequencing was performed on peripheral blood. The receptors were sampled from a young woman with acute or convalescent COVID-19.

The rearrangement uses TRBV25-1 and TRBJ1-2; 7 nucleotides align to TRBD1. The CDR3 contains 13 residues. Germline V lookup: CDR1 MGHDK, CDR2 SYGVNS. Trimming at V came to 6 bases and at J to 3 bases, leaving 4 bases not matched to a gene. The CDR3 reads CASRGTEHYGYTF. CDR3 nucleotides: TGTGCCAGCAGGGGGACAGAGCACTATGGCTACACCTTC.

This rearrangement joins TRBV2 to TRBJ1-1, with 8 positions matching TRBD1. V shed 10 bases and J 5 bases; nucleotides not matched to a gene: 9. This CDR3 contains 13 residues. CDR1 SNHLY and CDR2 FYNNEI come from the germline V gene. CDR3 nucleotides: TGTGCCACCCTCGGACAGGGCGGAACTGAAGCTTTCTTT. Its protein product is CATLGQGGTEAFF.

J is TRBJ1-1 and V is TRBV11-2; D gene unclear. Deletions cut 2 bases from V and 10 bases from J, with 11 bases between. CDR1 and CDR2 from the germline V gene are SGHAT and FQNNGV. The CDR3 consists of 12 residues. This chain's CDR3 is CASSLLEGAAFF. The CDR3, as DNA: TGTGCCAGCAGCTTATTAGAGGGAGCAGCTTTCTTT.

This clone has just a few counts. This rearrangement joins TRBV14 to TRBJ1-2; 8 nucleotides line up with TRBD1. The CDR3 has 16 amino acids. Germline V gives CDR1 SGHDN, CDR2 FVKESK. Trimming removed 0 bases from V and 5 bases from J; junction bases left unmatched: 8. CDR3 sequence (DNA): TGTGCCAGCAGCCAAGATCCCAGGGGGCTGGGGTATGGCTACACCTTC. It is translated as CASSQDPRGLGYGYTF.